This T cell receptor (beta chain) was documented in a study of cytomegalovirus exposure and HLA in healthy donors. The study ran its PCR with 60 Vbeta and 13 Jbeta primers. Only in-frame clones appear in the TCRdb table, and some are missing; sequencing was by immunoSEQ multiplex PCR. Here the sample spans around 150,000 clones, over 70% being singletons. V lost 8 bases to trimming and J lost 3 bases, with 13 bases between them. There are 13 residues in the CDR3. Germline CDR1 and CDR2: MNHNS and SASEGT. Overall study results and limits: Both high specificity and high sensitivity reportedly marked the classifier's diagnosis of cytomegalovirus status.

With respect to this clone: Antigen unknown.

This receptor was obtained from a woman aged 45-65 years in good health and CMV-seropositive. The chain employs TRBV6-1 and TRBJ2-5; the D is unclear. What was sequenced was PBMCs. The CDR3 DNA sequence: TGTGCCAGCGACCACAGCCGAGAAGAGACCCAGTACTTC. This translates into CASDHSREETQYF.